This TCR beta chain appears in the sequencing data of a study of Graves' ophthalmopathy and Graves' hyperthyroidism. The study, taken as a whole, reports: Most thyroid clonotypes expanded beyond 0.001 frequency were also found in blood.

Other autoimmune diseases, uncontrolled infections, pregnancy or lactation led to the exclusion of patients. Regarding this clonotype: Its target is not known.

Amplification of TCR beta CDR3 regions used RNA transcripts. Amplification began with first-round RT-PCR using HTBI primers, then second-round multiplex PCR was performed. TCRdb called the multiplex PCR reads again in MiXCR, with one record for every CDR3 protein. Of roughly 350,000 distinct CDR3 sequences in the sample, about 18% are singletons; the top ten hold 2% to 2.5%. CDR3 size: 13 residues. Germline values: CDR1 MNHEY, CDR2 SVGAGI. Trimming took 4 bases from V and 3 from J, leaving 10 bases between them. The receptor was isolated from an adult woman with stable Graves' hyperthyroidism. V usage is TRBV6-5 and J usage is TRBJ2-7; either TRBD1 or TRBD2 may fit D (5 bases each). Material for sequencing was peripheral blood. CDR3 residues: CASSSGGVYEQYF. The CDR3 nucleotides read TGTGCCAGCAGTTCTGGGGGTGTCTACGAGCAGTACTTC.